The clone carrying this T cell receptor beta chain occurred once. The data belong to a study of monozygotic twins with cystic fibrosis. Sequenced by immunoSEQ multiplex PCR; TCRdb stores in-frame clones only, minus some. In the table there are around 20,000 clones, about 83% of which are singletons. The germline V gene encodes CDR1 MGHRA and CDR2 YSYEKL. The CDR3 covers 16 residues. With 0 bases removed from V and 3 bases from J, the gap between germline ends came to 12 bases. The source material was blood. The source of this sequence is a woman aged 30 to 39 with cystic fibrosis. The gene calls are TRBV4-1 and TRBJ1-5, with a possible D match to TRBD1 (6 bases). The CDR3 bases are TGCGCCAGCAGCCAAGAAGGGGGTAGGAACAATCAGCCCCAGCATTTT. It translates to CASSQEGGRNNQPQHF.